This TCR beta chain was observed in a study of technical replicates of blood from a few donors. Trimming removed 1 base at V and 8 bases at J, with 17 bases between. Germline V CDR1 and CDR2: SGHVS, FNYEAQ. This CDR3 comprises 15 residues. Sequencing used immunoSEQ multiplex PCR; TCRdb keeps in-frame clones, though not all of them. The sample yields about 54,000 clones, 94% seen once. The clonotype originates from a human donor in good health. The sequencing sample was made of T cells isolated from PBMCs. The V call is TRBV7-6, the J call TRBJ1-2, with D perhaps matching TRBD1 (5 bases). CDR3 amino acids: CASSLDVIGARGYTF. The CDR3 bases are TGTGCCAGCAGCTTAGACGTAATAGGGGCTAGAGGCTACACCTTC.